Detailed here is one T cell receptor (beta chain). The record originates from a study of molecular identifiers for immune sequencing clone quantification. TCRdb re-derived calls from the PCR reads in MiXCR, one entry per CDR3 protein. The sample carries over 65,000 distinct CDR3 sequences, around a quarter recorded once. The CDR3 runs 14 residues. V lost 1 base to trimming and J lost 0 bases, with 10 bases between them. Germline V lookup: CDR1 GTSNPN, CDR2 SVGIG (reference sequence). The specimen sequenced was naive CD8+ T cells from blood, with Jurkat cell RNA spiked in. Indicated subset: FACS-sorted CD8+CD4-CCR7+CD45RA+ naive T cells. The V and J genes are TRBV30 and TRBJ2-7, with D maybe TRBD2 (6 bases). This TCR came from a human donor in good health. Some libraries in this study had Jurkat cell RNA spiked in. The CDR3 DNA reads TGTGCCTGGAGTGAGGAGGGTCGCTCCTACGAGCAGTACTTC. Protein product: CAWSEEGRSYEQYF.